Described below is a single T cell receptor beta chain sequence and its context. One base away lies a much larger clone, so this may be a sequencing read error. TCRdb independently ran MiXCR on the 5' RACE reads; one entry per CDR3 protein. The table has over 550,000 distinct CDR3 sequences, 7% to 7.5% seen once. These data are taken from a study of identical twins. Per the germline V gene, CDR1 is SNHLY and CDR2 is FYNNEI. The CDR3 sequence is 13 residues long. These same data were also listed under a study on yellow fever vaccine responses in identical twins.

This receptor was taken from a woman younger than 35 in good health. Sequenced sample: PBMCs. The chain has TRBV2 and TRBJ2-5, with no clear D. The CDR3 loop is CASKGGAQGTQYF. CDR3 DNA: TGTGCCAGCAAGGGCGGAGCCCAAGGGACCCAGTACTTC.